The 10 T cell receptor beta chains reported below all come from one sample, sequenced in a study of blood T cell repertoires in COVID-19. The protocol was immunoSEQ multiplex PCR, while the TCRdb copy is restricted to in-frame clones and leaves out a portion. The table includes more than 300,000 clones, around 90% detected once. The material sequenced was PBMCs or T cells enriched from blood (not recorded which). All receptors come from a woman in her 30s who had recovered from COVID-19.

The rearrangement joins TRBV13 to TRBJ1-1; 7 nucleotides line up with TRBD1. Germline assignment: CDR1 PRHDT and CDR2 FYEKMQ (reference sequence). Losses at the gene ends were 4 bases for V and 3 bases for J; bases not matched to a gene: 5. This CDR3 is 14 amino acids long. For the CDR3, the DNA is TGTGCCAGCAGCTCGGGACAGACTCACACTGAAGCTTTCTTT. Protein sequence: CASSSGQTHTEAFF.

The chain has TRBV2 and TRBJ1-3, with D maybe TRBD1 (5 bases). Trimming stripped 4 bases from V and 3 bases from J, with 16 bases between. The CDR3 consists of 16 residues. The germline CDR1 and CDR2 sequences are SNHLY and FYNNEI. Here the CDR3 DNA reads TGTGCCAGCAGTGGATATCGGCAGGGCGGTGGAAACACCATATATTTT. This sequence encodes CASSGYRQGGGNTIYF.

J is TRBJ2-3 and V is TRBV20-1, with D maybe TRBD2 (5 bases). Looked up from germline, CDR1 is DFQATT and CDR2 is SNEGSKA (reference sequence). With 6 bases removed from V and 9 bases from J, the gap between germline ends came to 13 bases. CDR3 length equals 11 residues. CDR3 amino acids: CSATWTETQYF. CDR3 nucleotide sequence: TGCAGTGCCACCTGGACTGAGACGCAGTATTTT.

The chain carries TRBV6-1 and TRBJ2-5; the D gene is possibly TRBD2 (6 bases). The V and J ends lost 2 bases and 5 bases respectively, with 15 bases between them. Germline V gene sequence: CDR1 MNHNS, CDR2 SASEGT. There are 15 residues in the CDR3. The CDR3 bases are TGTGCCAGCAGTGAATACTCGGGAGCCAAGGAGACCCAGTACTTC. The encoded protein is CASSEYSGAKETQYF.

This clone was recorded a few times. The chain combines TRBV7-9 with TRBJ1-2, with unresolved D. This CDR3 contains 14 residues. Germline V gene data show CDR1 as SEHNR and CDR2 as FQNEAQ (reference sequence). The germline V and J ends were trimmed by 1 base and 3 bases, with 9 bases remaining between them. The CDR3: CASSLVAAHYGYTF. CDR3 bases: TGTGCCAGCAGCTTAGTGGCGGCCCACTATGGCTACACCTTC.

This sequence joins TRBV19 and TRBJ1-2; 7 bases match TRBD1. The CDR3 loop spans 15 amino acids. The ends lost 3 bases at V and 5 bases at J; junction bases unmatched: 9. CDR1 and CDR2 from the germline V gene are LNHDA and SQIVND (reference sequence). CDR3 sequence: CASSMIDRETYGYTF. Written as DNA, the CDR3 is TGTGCCAGTAGTATGATAGACAGGGAAACTTATGGCTACACCTTC.

The chain recombines TRBV29-1 with TRBJ2-5, with 12 bases matching TRBD2. The CDR3 is 18 residues long. Germline loops: CDR1 SQVTM, CDR2 ANQGSEA. V trimming: 4 bases; J trimming: 4 bases; junction bases outside the gene matches: 16. CDR3 loop: CSVANPPRTSGVRETQYF. DNA of the CDR3: TGCAGCGTTGCCAACCCGCCGCGGACTAGCGGGGTGAGAGAGACCCAGTACTTC.

The V call is TRBV14, the J call TRBJ1-3; the D gene is possibly TRBD1 (5 bases). Germline V gives CDR1 SGHDN, CDR2 FVKESK. Trimming took 4 bases from V and 4 from J, leaving 14 bases between them. The CDR3 is made up of 15 amino acids. This CDR3 reads CASSPGGGIGNTIYF. In DNA form, the CDR3 reads TGTGCCAGCAGCCCCGGCGGGGGGATCGGAAACACCATATATTTT.

The chain couples TRBV19 to TRBJ1-1; a weak D match, TRBD1 (5 bases). In germline, CDR1 is LNHDA, CDR2 SQIVND (reference sequence). This CDR3 is 12 amino acids long. V was pared by 5 bases and J by 8 bases, with 12 bases between. This chain's CDR3 is CASSPSGGEAFF. The CDR3 bases are TGTGCCAGTAGTCCGTCGGGGGGAGAAGCTTTCTTT.

This clone came up once. The chain combines TRBV10-2 with TRBJ2-2; the D gene is possibly TRBD1 (6 bases). Trimming stripped 8 bases from V and 2 bases from J, with 18 bases between. The CDR3 length is 16 residues. CDR1 WSHSY and CDR2 SAAADI come from the germline V gene. CDR3 coding DNA: TGCGCCAGCGCCCCTTCGGACAGAATTAACACCGGGGAGCTGTTTTTT. This codes for CASAPSDRINTGELFF.